Given below is one T cell receptor beta chain in context. The sample comes from a study of blood T cell repertoires in COVID-19. This CDR3 is 12 amino acids long. Trimming removed 7 bases from V and 5 bases from J, with 10 bases in between. Germline V lookup: CDR1 MNHEY, CDR2 SVGAGI. Produced via immunoSEQ multiplex PCR; TCRdb's table is partial and in-frame only. The table includes almost 95,000 clones, around nine tenths detected once. Sequences were obtained from peripheral blood. The chain has TRBV6-5 and TRBJ2-3; D ambiguous. The receptor was derived from a woman in her sixties or seventies with COVID-19, enrolled during active disease. This chain's CDR3 is CASTRSGDTQYF. DNA for the CDR3: TGTGCCAGCACCAGGTCAGGAGATACGCAGTATTTT.